This T cell receptor beta chain was identified during a study of OX40 agonist ivuxolimab in advanced cancers. Study background: From roughly 20 to 90 years was the age range, with a mean of approximately 58 years, and about 78% were male.

The CDR3 extends over 12 amino acids. Between the trimmed V and J ends, which lost 6 bases and 4 bases, there was a span of 12 bases. CDR1 and CDR2 from the germline V gene are SQVTM and ANQGSEA. Only in-frame clones appear in the TCRdb table, and some are missing; sequencing was by immunoSEQ multiplex PCR. The sample lists 15,000 or so clones, around 67% occurring once. The TCR originated in an adult with an advanced solid tumor such as melanoma, head and neck, liver or kidney cancer. The sequencing used CD4+ or CD8+ T cells sorted from blood, collected in a trial of the OX40 agonist ivuxolimab. The chain has TRBV29-1 and TRBJ1-2, with D perhaps TRBD1 (6 bases). CDR3 sequence (DNA): TGCAGCGTGTGGACAGCGACCTATGGCTACACCTTC. Translating it yields CSVWTATYGYTF.